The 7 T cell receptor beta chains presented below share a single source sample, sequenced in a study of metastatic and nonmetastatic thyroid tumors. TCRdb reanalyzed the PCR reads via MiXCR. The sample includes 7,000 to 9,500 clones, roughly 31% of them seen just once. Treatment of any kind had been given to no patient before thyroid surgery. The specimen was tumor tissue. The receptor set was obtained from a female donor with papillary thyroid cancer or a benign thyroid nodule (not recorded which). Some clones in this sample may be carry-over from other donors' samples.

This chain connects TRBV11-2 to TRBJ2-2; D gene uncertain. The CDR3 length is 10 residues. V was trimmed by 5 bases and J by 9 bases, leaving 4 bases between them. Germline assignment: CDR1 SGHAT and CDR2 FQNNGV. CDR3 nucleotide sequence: TGTGCCAGCAGCGAAAGGGAGCTGTTTTTT. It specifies CASSERELFF.

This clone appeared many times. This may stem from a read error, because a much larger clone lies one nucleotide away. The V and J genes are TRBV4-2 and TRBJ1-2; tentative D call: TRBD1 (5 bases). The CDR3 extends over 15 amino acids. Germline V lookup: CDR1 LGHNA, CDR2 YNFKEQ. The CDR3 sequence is CASSQRHELHRRDAF. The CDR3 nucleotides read TGTGCCAGCAGCCAAAGACACGAACTCCACCGGAGGGACGCCTTC.

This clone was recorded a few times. The CDR3 bases are TGTGCCAGCAGTTTGCAGAGCTCTGGAAACACCATATATTTT. It codes for CASSLQSSGNTIYF. The chain recombines TRBV12-3 or TRBV12-4 with TRBJ1-3; D unclear. V was cut by 3 bases and J by 0 bases, with 6 bases left in between. This CDR3 region has 14 residues.

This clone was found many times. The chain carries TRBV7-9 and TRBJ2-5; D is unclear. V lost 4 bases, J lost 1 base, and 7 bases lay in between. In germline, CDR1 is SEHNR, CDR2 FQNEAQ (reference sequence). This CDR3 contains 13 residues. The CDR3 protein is CASSSPAQETQYF. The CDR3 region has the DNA TGTGCCAGCAGCTCGCCCGCCCAAGAGACCCAGTACTTC. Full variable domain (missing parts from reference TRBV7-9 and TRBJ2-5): DTGVSQNPRHKITKRGQNVTFRCDPISEHNRLYWYRQTLGQGPEFLTYFQNEAQLEKSRLLSDRFSAERPKGSFSTLEIQRTEQGDSAMYLCASSSPAQETQYFGPGTRLLVL.

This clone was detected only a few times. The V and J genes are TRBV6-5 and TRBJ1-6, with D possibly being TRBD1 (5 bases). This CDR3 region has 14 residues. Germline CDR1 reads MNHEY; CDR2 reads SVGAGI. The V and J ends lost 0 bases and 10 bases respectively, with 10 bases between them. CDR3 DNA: TGTGCCAGCAGTTACTCGTTGGGACCCTCACCCCTCCACTTT. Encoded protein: CASSYSLGPSPLHF.

CDR3 DNA: TGTGCCAGCAGTTCCGGGACAGGGCGGCATCAGCCCCAGCATTTT. Protein: CASSSGTGRHQPQHF. This chain joins TRBV6-5 and TRBJ1-5; 9 bases match TRBD1. In germline, CDR1 is MNHEY, CDR2 SVGAGI. CDR3 size: 15 residues. Unmatched junction bases numbered 6, after V lost 4 bases and J lost 5 bases.

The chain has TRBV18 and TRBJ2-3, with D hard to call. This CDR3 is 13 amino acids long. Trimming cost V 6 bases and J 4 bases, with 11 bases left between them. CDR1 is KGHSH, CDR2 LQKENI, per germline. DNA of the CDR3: TGTGCCAGCTCCTCCACTCGTGCAGATACGCAGTATTTT. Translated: CASSSTRADTQYF.